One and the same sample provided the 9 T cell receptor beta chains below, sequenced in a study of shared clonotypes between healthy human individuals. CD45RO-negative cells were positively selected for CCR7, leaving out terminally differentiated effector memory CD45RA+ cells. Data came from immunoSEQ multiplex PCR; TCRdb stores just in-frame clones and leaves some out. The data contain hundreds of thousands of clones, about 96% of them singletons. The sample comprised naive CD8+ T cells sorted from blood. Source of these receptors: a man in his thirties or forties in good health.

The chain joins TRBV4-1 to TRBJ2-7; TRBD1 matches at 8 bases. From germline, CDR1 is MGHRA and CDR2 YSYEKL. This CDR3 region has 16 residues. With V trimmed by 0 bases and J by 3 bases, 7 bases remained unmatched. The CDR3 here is CASSQDSGTGVYEQYF. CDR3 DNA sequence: TGCGCCAGCAGCCAAGATTCCGGGACAGGAGTCTACGAGCAGTACTTC.

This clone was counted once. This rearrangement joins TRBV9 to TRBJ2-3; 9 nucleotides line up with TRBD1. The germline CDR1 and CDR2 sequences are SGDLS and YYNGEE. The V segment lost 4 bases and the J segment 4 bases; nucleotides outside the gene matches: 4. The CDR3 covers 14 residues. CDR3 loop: CASSSRTGADTQYF. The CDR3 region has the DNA TGTGCCAGCAGCTCTCGGACAGGGGCAGATACGCAGTATTTT.

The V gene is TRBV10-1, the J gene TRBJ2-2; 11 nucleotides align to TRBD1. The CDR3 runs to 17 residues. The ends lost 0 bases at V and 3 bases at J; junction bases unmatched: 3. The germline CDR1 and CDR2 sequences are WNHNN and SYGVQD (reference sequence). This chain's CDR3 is CASSESRDRGYTGELFF. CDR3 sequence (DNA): TGCGCCAGCAGTGAGTCCAGGGACAGGGGGTACACCGGGGAGCTGTTTTTT.

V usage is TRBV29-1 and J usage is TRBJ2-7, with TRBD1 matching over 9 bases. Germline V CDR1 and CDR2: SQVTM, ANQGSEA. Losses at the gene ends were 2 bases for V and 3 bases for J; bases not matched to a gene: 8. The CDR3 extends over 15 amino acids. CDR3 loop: CSVENKSGQGYEQYF. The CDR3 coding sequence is TGCAGCGTTGAAAATAAGTCGGGACAGGGCTACGAGCAGTACTTC.

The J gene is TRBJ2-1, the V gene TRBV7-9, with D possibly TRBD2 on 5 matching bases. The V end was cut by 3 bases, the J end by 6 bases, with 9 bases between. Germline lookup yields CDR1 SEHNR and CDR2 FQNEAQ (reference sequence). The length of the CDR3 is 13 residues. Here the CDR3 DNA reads TGTGCCAGCAGCTTCCGGGAATCCAATGAGCAGTTCTTC. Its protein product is CASSFRESNEQFF.

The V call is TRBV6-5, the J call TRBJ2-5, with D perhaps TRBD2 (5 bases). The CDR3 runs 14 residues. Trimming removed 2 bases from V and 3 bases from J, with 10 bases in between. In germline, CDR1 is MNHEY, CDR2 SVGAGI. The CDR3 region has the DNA TGTGCCAGCAGTTACCTTAGGCGGGAAGAGACCCAGTACTTC. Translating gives CASSYLRREETQYF.

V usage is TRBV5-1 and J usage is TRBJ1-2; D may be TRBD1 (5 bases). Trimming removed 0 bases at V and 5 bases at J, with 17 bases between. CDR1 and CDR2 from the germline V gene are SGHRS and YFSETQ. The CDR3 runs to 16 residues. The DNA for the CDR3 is TGCGCCAGCAGCTTGGGAGGGGCGGAAAGCCGTTATGGCTACACCTTC. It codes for CASSLGGAESRYGYTF.

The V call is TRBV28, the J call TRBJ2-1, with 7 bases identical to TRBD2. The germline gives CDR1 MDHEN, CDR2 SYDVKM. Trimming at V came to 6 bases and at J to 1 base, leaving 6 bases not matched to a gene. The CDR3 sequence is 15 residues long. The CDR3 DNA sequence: TGTGCCAGCAGCACTCTAGCGGAGTCCTACAATGAGCAGTTCTTC. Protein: CASSTLAESYNEQFF.

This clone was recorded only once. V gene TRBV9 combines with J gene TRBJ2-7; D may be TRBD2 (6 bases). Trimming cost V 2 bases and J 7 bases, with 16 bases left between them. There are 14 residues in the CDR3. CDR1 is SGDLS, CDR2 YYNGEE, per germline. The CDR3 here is CASSVGRSQGEQYF. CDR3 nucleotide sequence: TGTGCCAGCAGCGTGGGGAGGTCCCAGGGAGAGCAGTACTTC. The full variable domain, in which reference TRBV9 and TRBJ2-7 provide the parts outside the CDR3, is DSGVTQTPKHLITATGQRVTLRCSPRSGDLSVYWYQQSLDQGLQFLIQYYNGEERAKGNILERFSAQQFPDLHSELNLSSLELGDSALYFCASSVGRSQGEQYFGPGTRLTVT.